Listed below are T cell receptor beta chains from one sample, sequenced in a study of blood T cell repertoires in COVID-19. Clones were read by immunoSEQ multiplex PCR, and TCRdb kept only the in-frame ones, dropping some. The sample holds 200,000 to 250,000 clones, roughly 80% seen once. The sample was peripheral blood. The receptor source for this set is a woman aged 60 to 75 with acute or convalescent COVID-19. The CDR3 runs from the conserved cysteine through the conserved F or W. The D gene is left open where the match is weak. Part of the rows lack a size; the others show once, few, many or a class for expanded clones.

d_gene	j_gene	abundance	v_gene	CDR3nt	CDR3aa
TRBD1	TRBJ1-5	-	TRBV19	TGTGCCAGTTCCCACCAAGGCGGGACAGGGGTTTTGGGTAGCAATCAGCCCCAGCATTTT	CASSHQGGTGVLGSNQPQHF
TRBD2	TRBJ2-1	-	TRBV30	TGTGCCTGGACCCGGACTAGCATCAATGAGCAGTTCTTC	CAWTRTSINEQFF
-	TRBJ2-6	-	TRBV18	TGTGCCAGCTCACCATCATCTGGGGCCAACGTCCTGACTTTC	CASSPSSGANVLTF
TRBD1	TRBJ1-1	-	TRBV3-1/TRBV3-2	TGTGCCAGCAGCCAGCGGGACAGGGTTACTGAAGCTTTCTTT	CASSQRDRVTEAFF
TRBD1	TRBJ1-2	-	TRBV2	TGTGCCAGCAGCCGGGACAGCTGGGCGGGCTACACCTTC	CASSRDSWAGYTF
-	TRBJ2-5	-	TRBV7-8	TGTGCCAGCAGCTCCGACGGACTGACCCAAGAGACCCAGTACTTC	CASSSDGLTQETQYF
TRBD1	TRBJ2-2	-	TRBV3-1/TRBV3-2	TGTGCCAGCAGCCTCAGACAGGGAAACACCGGGGAGCTGTTTTTT	CASSLRQGNTGELFF
TRBD1	TRBJ2-5	-	TRBV11-1	TGTGCCAGCAGCGATCCGGACAGGGGGGAGACCCAGTACTTC	CASSDPDRGETQYF
TRBD2	TRBJ2-3	-	TRBV5-1	TGCGCCAGCAGCTTGACAGCAGCGGGGGGGCTTGATACGCAGTATTTT	CASSLTAAGGLDTQYF
TRBD2	TRBJ2-5	-	TRBV11-2	TGTGCCAGCAGCTTTGGGTCGGGGGGTAACCAAGAGACCCAGTACTTC	CASSFGSGGNQETQYF
TRBD1	TRBJ1-2	-	TRBV6-5	TGTGCCAGCAGGGACGACAGGGCCGGGTATGGCTACACCTTC	CASRDDRAGYGYTF
-	TRBJ2-7	once	TRBV1	TGCACCAGCAGCCAAGTGGTTGAGAAACCCAACGAGCAGTACTTC	CTSSQVVEKPNEQYF
-	TRBJ1-2	-	TRBV6-2/TRBV6-3	TGTGCCAGCAGTTACGGGCGTCCCGGTGGCTACACCTTC	CASSYGRPGGYTF
-	TRBJ1-1	-	TRBV9	TGTGCCAGCAGCCCCCTTGCGGGGGGGTACGGTGAAGCTTTCTTT	CASSPLAGGYGEAFF
TRBD2	TRBJ2-2	-	TRBV6-1	TGTGCCAGCAGTGAAGCGGTAGCGGGGGGAGCGAACACCGGGGAGCTGTTTTTT	CASSEAVAGGANTGELFF
-	TRBJ1-5	-	TRBV7-9	TGTGCCAGCAGCTTCGGGGGCGGGGGGCACCAGCCCCAGCATTTT	CASSFGGGGHQPQHF
-	TRBJ2-5	-	TRBV5-1	TGCGCCAGCAGCTTGGTGTCCGCGTACCAAGAGACCCAGTACTTC	CASSLVSAYQETQYF
-	TRBJ1-4	-	TRBV5-6	TGTGCCAGCAGCTTGATCGGGGGTAATGAAAAACTGTTTTTT	CASSLIGGNEKLFF
-	TRBJ2-1	once	TRBV18	TGTGCCAGCTCACCAAGGCAGACACGCTCCTACAATGAGCAGTTCTTC	CASSPRQTRSYNEQFF
TRBD1	TRBJ2-5	once	TRBV4-2	TGTGCCAGCAGCCACACGACAGGGTTTACGGAGACCCAGTACTTC	CASSHTTGFTETQYF
-	TRBJ2-1	-	TRBV29-1	TGCAGCGTTGTCACTAACAATGAGCAGTTCTTC	CSVVTNNEQFF
TRBD1	TRBJ1-2	-	TRBV2	TGTGCCAGCAGTGAAGAGGGGACAGGGGGCGCGGTGGACTATGGCTACACCTTC	CASSEEGTGGAVDYGYTF
-	TRBJ1-1	-	TRBV28	TGTGCCAGCAGGAACGACTTATTGAACACTGAAGCTTTCTTT	CASRNDLLNTEAFF
TRBD2	TRBJ2-7	-	TRBV27	TGTGCCAGCAGCCGACTAGCGGGGGTCTCCTACGAGCAGTACTTC	CASSRLAGVSYEQYF
-	TRBJ1-1	once	TRBV30	TGTGCCTGGAACCGGGAATTGAGGACTGAAGCTTTCTTT	CAWNRELRTEAFF
-	TRBJ1-1	-	TRBV7-2	TGTGCCAGCAGCTTAGCGCCTATGAAAGCGGGCACTGAAGCTTTCTTT	CASSLAPMKAGTEAFF
TRBD1	TRBJ2-5	-	TRBV5-4	TGTGCCAGCAGCTTTTACAGGGGGATCAGGGAGACCCAGTACTTC	CASSFYRGIRETQYF
TRBD1	TRBJ2-1	-	TRBV6-5	TGTGCCAGCCTGAGGACAGGGAGGAATGAGCAGTTCTTC	CASLRTGRNEQFF
-	TRBJ1-2	-	TRBV7-2	TGTGCCAGCAGCTTTGCGGGAGTCGACTATGGCTACACCTTC	CASSFAGVDYGYTF
-	TRBJ1-1	-	TRBV10-3	TGTGCCATCAGCAAACAGCTGAACACTGAAGCTTTCTTT	CAISKQLNTEAFF